This TCR beta chain was captured by sequencing in a study of neoadjuvant nivolumab and ipilimumab in lung cancer. Overall study findings and caveats: Pathologic regression was not significantly tied to TCR clonality. Blood richness before therapy tracked richness in tumors resected after neoadjuvant therapy. TCR receptors were sequenced in few samples.

The CDR3 runs to 13 residues. Germline values: CDR1 SGHRS, CDR2 YFSETQ. The V end lost 4 bases, the J end lost 5 bases, and 12 bases lay between the germline ends. Note on this clone: Its target is not known.

The assay was immunoSEQ multiplex PCR, and TCRdb's table has in-frame clones only and misses some. The table records about 18,000 clones, roughly 77% of them present only once. The source of this sequence is an adult with non-small cell lung cancer. The sequencing used tumor tissue, collected after neoadjuvant nivolumab, alone or with ipilimumab, at or shortly before surgery. This chain uses TRBV5-1 with TRBJ1-1; D call uncertain. CDR3 DNA: TGCGCCAGCAGCCCCGGTCAAGGGACTGAAGCTTTCTTT. Translation gives CASSPGQGTEAFF. Complete variable domain (other parts from reference TRBV5-1 and TRBJ1-1): KAGVTQTPRYLIKTRGQQVTLSCSPISGHRSVSWYQQTPGQGLQFLFEYFSETQRNKGNFPGRFSGRQFSNSRSEMNVSTLELGDSALYLCASSPGQGTEAFFGQGTRLTVV.